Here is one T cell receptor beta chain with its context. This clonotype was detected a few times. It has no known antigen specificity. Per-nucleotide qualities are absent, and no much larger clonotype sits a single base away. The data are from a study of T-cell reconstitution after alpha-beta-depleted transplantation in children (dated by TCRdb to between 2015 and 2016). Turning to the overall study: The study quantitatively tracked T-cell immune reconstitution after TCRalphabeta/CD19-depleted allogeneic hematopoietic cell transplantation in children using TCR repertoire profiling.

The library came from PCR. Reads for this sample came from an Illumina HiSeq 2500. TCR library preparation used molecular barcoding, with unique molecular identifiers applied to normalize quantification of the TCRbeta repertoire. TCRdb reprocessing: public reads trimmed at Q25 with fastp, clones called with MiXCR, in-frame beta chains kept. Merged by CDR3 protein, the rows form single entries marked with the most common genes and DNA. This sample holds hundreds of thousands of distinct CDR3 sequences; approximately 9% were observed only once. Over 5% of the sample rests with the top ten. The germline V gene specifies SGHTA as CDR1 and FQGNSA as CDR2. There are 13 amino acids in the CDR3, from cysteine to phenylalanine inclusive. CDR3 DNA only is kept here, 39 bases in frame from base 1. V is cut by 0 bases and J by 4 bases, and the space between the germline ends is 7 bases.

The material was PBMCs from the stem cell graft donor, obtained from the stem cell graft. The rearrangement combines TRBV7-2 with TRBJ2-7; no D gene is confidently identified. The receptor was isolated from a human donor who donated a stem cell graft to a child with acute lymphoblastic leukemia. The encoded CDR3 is CASSLADGYEQYF. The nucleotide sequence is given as TGTGCCAGCAGCTTAGCCGACGGTTACGAGCAGTACTTC.